The 3 T cell receptor beta chains listed next were all sequenced from one sample in a study of blood T cell repertoires in COVID-19. Only in-frame clones appear in the TCRdb table, and some are missing; sequencing was by immunoSEQ multiplex PCR. The sample lists 110,000 or so clones, about 86% seen once, with 7.9% in the top ten. The sample comprised peripheral blood. All receptors derive from a man between 65 and 80 years old who had recovered from COVID-19.

This clone was detected only a few times. The V gene is TRBV2, the J gene TRBJ1-6; D is unclear. Germline V gene lookup returns CDR1 SNHLY and CDR2 FYNNEI. The CDR3 consists of 13 residues. The V end lost 6 bases, the J end lost 8 bases, and 11 bases lay between the germline ends. The CDR3 spells CASRGSEDSPLHF. The CDR3 DNA is TGTGCCAGCAGGGGGTCGGAGGATTCACCCCTCCACTTT. Full variable domain (remainder filled in from reference TRBV2 and TRBJ1-6): EPEVTQTPSHQVTQMGQEVILRCVPISNHLYFYWYRQILGQKVEFLVSFYNNEISEKSEIFDDQFSVERPDGSNFTLKIRSTKLEDSAMYFCASRGSEDSPLHFGNGTRLTVT.

The chain is built from TRBV6-5 and TRBJ1-2, with 10 bases matching TRBD1. CDR1 is MNHEY, CDR2 SVGAGI, per germline. This CDR3 contains 14 residues. V lost 5 bases and J lost 4; bases outside the gene matches: 4. CDR3 protein: CASSRQGAGYGYTF. The CDR3 region has the DNA TGTGCCAGCAGTCGACAGGGGGCCGGCTATGGCTACACCTTC.

CDR3 protein: CASSRTGVGEKLFF. The CDR3 DNA sequence: TGTGCCAGCAGCCGGACAGGGGTAGGAGAAAAACTGTTTTTT. The chain has TRBV7-8 and TRBJ1-4; 9 bases line up with TRBD1. The junction had 6 bases not matched to a gene; V was cut back by 5 bases and J by 8 bases. Germline V gene lookup returns CDR1 SGHVS and CDR2 FQNEAQ. This CDR3 has 14 amino acids.